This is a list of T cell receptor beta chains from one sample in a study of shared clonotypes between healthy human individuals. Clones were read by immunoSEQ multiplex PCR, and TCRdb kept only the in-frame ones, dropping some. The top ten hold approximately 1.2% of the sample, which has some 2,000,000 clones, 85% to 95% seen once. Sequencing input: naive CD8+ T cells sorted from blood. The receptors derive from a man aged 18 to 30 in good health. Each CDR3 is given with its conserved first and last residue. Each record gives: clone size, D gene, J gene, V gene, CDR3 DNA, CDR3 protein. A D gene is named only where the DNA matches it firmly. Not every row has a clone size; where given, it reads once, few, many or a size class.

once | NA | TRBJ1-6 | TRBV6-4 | TGTGCCAGCATTGGATTTCATAATTCACCCCTCCACTTT | CASIGFHNSPLHF
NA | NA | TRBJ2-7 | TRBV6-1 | TGTGCCAGCAGTGGTACAGGTCCCTACGAGCAGTACTTC | CASSGTGPYEQYF
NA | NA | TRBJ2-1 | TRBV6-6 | TGTGCCAGCAGTCCCTCTGTGTACTCTGGGAATGAGCAGTTCTTC | CASSPSVYSGNEQFF
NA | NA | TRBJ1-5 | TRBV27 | TGTGCCAGCAGTTTGGGGGGGGGAGGTCTTGGGGATCAGCCCCAGCATTTT | CASSLGGGGLGDQPQHF
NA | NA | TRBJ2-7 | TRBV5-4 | TGTGCCAGCAGCTTAGAGGGCAGGTCCTACGAGCAGTACTTC | CASSLEGRSYEQYF
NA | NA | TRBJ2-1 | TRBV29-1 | TGCAGCGTGCCCTTTATCAATGAGCAGTTCTTC | CSVPFINEQFF
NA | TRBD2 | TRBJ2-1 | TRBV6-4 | TGTGCCAGCAGTGAAACCGGACTAGCGGGAGGGCTCTCCTACAATGAGCAGTTCTTC | CASSETGLAGGLSYNEQFF
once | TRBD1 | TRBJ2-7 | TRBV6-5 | TGTGCCAGCAGCTCGGACAGGATTAAATCTTCCGAGCAGTACTTC | CASSSDRIKSSEQYF
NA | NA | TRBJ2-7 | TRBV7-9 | TGTGCCAGTCCCCGGGAGTCCTACGAGCAGTACTTC | CASPRESYEQYF
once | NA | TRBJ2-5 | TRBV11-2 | TGTGCCAGCAGCTCCGGAGGGCAGTTGATCGGCAAAGAGACCCAGTACTTC | CASSSGGQLIGKETQYF
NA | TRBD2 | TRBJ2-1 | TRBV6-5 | TGTGCCAGCAGTTACCTCAGCGGGAATAGAGATGAGCAGTTCTTC | CASSYLSGNRDEQFF
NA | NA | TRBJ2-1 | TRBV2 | TGTGCCAGCAGTGAAGAGGGGCTGGGGTCCTACAATGAGCAGTTCTTC | CASSEEGLGSYNEQFF
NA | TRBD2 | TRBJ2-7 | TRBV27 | TGTGCCAGCAGCCAACTACTAGCGGGGGGGCCCTACGAGCAGTACTTC | CASSQLLAGGPYEQYF
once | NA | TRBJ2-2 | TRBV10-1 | TGCGCCAGCAGTGAGTTACAGGGTTCCGGGGAGCTGTTTTTT | CASSELQGSGELFF
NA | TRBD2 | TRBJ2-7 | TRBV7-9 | TGTGCCAGCAGCTTAGGCCCTAGCGGGAGGGAGCCCTACGAGCAGTACTTC | CASSLGPSGREPYEQYF
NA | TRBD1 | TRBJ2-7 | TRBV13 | TGTGCCAGCAGCTCCTCGACAGGGGAACGAGGCTACGAGCAGTACTTC | CASSSSTGERGYEQYF
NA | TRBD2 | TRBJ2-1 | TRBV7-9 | TGTGCCAGCAGCTTGGTTAGCGGGAGTTTGAATGAGCAGTTCTTC | CASSLVSGSLNEQFF
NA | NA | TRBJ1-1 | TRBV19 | TGTGCCAGTAGTGCGGGGACTGAAGCTTTCTTT | CASSAGTEAFF
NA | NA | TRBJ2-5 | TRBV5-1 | TGCGCCAGCAGCTTGTTAGAGACCCAGTACTTC | CASSLLETQYF
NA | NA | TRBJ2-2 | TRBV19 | TGTGCCAGTAGTAGCGGGGTAACCGGGGAGCTGTTTTTT | CASSSGVTGELFF
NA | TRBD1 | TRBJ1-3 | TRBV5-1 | TGCGCCAGCAGCCCGGACAGGGTTGGAAACACCATATATTTT | CASSPDRVGNTIYF
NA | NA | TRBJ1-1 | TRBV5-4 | TGTGCCAGCAGCTTGCTCGAGAACACTGAAGCTTTCTTT | CASSLLENTEAFF
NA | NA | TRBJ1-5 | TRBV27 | TGTGCCAGCAGTTTAAGTTCGGGGGGAGATCAGCCCCAGCATTTT | CASSLSSGGDQPQHF
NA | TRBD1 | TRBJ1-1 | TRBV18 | TGTGCCAGCTCACCACCTGACAGGGGGGAGGGTGAAGCTTTCTTT | CASSPPDRGEGEAFF
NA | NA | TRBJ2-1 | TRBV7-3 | TGTGCCAGCAGCGAGGACAGTTACAATGAGCAGTTCTTC | CASSEDSYNEQFF
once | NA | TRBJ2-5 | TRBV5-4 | TGTGCCAGCAGCTTTGACAGACAAGAGACCCAGTACTTC | CASSFDRQETQYF
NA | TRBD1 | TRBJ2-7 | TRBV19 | TGTGCCAGTAGTTACGGGACAGGGGGCTCCTACGAGCAGTACTTC | CASSYGTGGSYEQYF
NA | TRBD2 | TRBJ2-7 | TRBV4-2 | TGTGCCAGCAGCCAAGAAGGACTAGCGGGGGGAAGCTCCTACGAGCAGTACTTC | CASSQEGLAGGSSYEQYF
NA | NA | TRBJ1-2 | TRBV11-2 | TGTGCCAGCAGCTTATACCGACAGGCGGGGGATGGCTACACCTTC | CASSLYRQAGDGYTF
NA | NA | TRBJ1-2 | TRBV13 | TGTGCCAGCAGCCCTAGGGGCCTCAACTATGGCTACACCTTC | CASSPRGLNYGYTF
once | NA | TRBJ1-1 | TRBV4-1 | TGCGCCAGCAGTCTGACGCCAGGGATGAACACTGAAGCTTTCTTT | CASSLTPGMNTEAFF
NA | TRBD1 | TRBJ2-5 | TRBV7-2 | TGTGCCAGCAGCTTATTTGACGGGACAGGGGGCCGGGAGACCCAGTACTTC | CASSLFDGTGGRETQYF
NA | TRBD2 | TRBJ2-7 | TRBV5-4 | TGTGCCAGCCGAGCGGGAGGCTCCTACGAGCAGTACTTC | CASRAGGSYEQYF
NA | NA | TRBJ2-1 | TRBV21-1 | TGTGCCAGCAGCAAAGGGCCCTCAAAACTAGACGCGGCGACGAATGAGCAGTTCTTC | CASSKGPSKLDAATNEQFF
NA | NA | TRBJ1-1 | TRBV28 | TGTGCCAGCAGTTTGAGGGGGTCGGCTGAAGCTTTCTTT | CASSLRGSAEAFF
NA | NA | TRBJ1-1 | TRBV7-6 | TGTGCCAGCAGCTTATTTGAGGGAAACACTGAAGCTTTCTTT | CASSLFEGNTEAFF
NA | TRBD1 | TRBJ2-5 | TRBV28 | TGTGCCAGCAGTTCGTTGGACAGGGCGTTAGAGACCCAGTACTTC | CASSSLDRALETQYF
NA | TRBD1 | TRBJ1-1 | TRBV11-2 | TGTGCCAGCAGCTTCGCACAGGGGATGAACACTGAAGCTTTCTTT | CASSFAQGMNTEAFF
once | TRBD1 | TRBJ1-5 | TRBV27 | TGTGCCAGCAGGGGGACAGGGAATAGCAATCAGCCCCAGCATTTT | CASRGTGNSNQPQHF
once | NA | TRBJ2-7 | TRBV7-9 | TGTGCCTGCACCAACCAAGCTACCTACGAGCAGTACTTC | CACTNQATYEQYF
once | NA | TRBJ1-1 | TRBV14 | TGTGCCAGCAGCCAAGAGGCGGGGTCCATTCCTGAAGCTTTCTTT | CASSQEAGSIPEAFF
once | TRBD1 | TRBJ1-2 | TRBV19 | TGTGCCAGCCATAGACGACCGGGACAGAGCTTCTTTAACTATGGCTACACCTTC | CASHRRPGQSFFNYGYTF
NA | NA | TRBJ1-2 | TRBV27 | TGTGCCAGCAGCCCCGGGGGGGGATGGGGCTACACCTTC | CASSPGGGWGYTF
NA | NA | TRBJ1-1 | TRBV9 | TGTGCCAGCAGCGTAGCTACGTCCGGCACTGAAGCTTTCTTT | CASSVATSGTEAFF
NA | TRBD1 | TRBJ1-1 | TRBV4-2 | TGTGCCAGCAGCCACGGACAGGGACTTGTGGCTTTCTTT | CASSHGQGLVAFF
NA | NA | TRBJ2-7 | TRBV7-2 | TGTGCCAGCAGCCCCACAGCGCGGGACCAAACTTATTACGAGCAGTACTTC | CASSPTARDQTYYEQYF
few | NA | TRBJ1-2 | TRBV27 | TGTGCCAGCAGGAAGACAGGTTCATATGGCTACACCTTC | CASRKTGSYGYTF
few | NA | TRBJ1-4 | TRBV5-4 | TGTGCCAGCAGCTTGCATGGCGAAAAACTGTTTTTT | CASSLHGEKLFF